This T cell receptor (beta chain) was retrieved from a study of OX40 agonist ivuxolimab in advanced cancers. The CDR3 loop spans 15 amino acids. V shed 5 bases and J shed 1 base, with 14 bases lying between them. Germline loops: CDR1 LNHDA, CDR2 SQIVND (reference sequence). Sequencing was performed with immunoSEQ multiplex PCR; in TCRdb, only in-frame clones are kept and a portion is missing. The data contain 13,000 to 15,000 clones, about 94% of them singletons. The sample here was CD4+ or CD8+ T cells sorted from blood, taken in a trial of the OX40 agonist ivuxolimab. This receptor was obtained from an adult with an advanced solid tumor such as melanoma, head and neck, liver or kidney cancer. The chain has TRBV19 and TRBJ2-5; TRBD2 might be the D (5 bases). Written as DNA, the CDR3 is TGTGCCAGTAGTCCCCGGGGTGCCAGCCAAGAGACCCAGTACTTC. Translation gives CASSPRGASQETQYF. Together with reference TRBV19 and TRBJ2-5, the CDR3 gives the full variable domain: DGGITQSPKYLFRKEGQNVTLSCEQNLNHDAMYWYRQDPGQGLRLIYYSQIVNDFQKGDIAEGYSVSREKKESFPLTVTSAQKNPTAFYLCASSPRGASQETQYFGPGTRLLVL.